The entry that follows covers one T cell receptor beta chain sequence. In the original processing: Estimates of nucleated cell counts were drawn from the amplification of reference gene primers. The assay was immunoSEQ multiplex PCR, and TCRdb's table has in-frame clones only and misses some. D and trimming come from the DNA, and the V and J calls and clone size come from that table. Of about 180,000 clones listed, roughly 88% are singletons. This sample was included in a study of blood T cell repertoires in COVID-19. About the research overall: There were acute and convalescent COVID-19 samples, and they came from the United States, Italy and Spain. T cells, B-cell-depleted T cells, or PBMCs provided the cDNA or gDNA that served as material.

The specimen was peripheral blood. The sequence was obtained from a woman aged 55-69 years with acute or convalescent COVID-19.

CDR3 coding DNA: TGTGCCAGTAGTAGTATAGCGGGGCAGGATACGCAGTATTTT. The encoded protein is CASSSIAGQDTQYF. This sequence joins TRBV19 and TRBJ2-3, with 8 bases matching TRBD2. The CDR3 extends over 14 amino acids. With V trimmed by 4 bases and J by 6 bases, 6 bases remained unmatched. Germline V CDR1 and CDR2: LNHDA, SQIVND (reference sequence).